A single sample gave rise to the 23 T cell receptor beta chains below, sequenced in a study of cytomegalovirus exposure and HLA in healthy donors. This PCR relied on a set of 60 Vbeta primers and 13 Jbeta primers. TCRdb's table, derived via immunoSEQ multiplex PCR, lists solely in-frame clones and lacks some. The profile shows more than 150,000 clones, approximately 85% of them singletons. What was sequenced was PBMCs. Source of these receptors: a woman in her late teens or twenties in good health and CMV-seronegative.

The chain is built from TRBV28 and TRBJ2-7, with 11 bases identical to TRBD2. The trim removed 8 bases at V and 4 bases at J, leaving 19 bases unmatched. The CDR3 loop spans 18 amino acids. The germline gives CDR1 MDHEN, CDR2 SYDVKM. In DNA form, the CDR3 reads TGTGCCAGCCGTAACCGCCAGCTTACTAGCGGGAGTTGGTACGAGCAGTACTTC. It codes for CASRNRQLTSGSWYEQYF.

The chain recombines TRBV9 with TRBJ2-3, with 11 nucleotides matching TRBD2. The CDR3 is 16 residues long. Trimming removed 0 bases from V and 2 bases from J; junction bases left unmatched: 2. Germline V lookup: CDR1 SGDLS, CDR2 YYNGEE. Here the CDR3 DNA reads TGTGCCAGCAGCGTAGGACTAGCGGGGATCACAGATACGCAGTATTTT. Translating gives CASSVGLAGITDTQYF.

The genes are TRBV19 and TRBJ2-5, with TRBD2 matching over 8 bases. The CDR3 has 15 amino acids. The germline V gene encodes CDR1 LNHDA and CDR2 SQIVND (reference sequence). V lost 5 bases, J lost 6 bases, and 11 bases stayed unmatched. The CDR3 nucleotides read TGTGCCAGTAGTCCGTCCCGGGAGGGCCGGAAGACCCAGTACTTC. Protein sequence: CASSPSREGRKTQYF. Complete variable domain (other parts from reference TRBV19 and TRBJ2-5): DGGITQSPKYLFRKEGQNVTLSCEQNLNHDAMYWYRQDPGQGLRLIYYSQIVNDFQKGDIAEGYSVSREKKESFPLTVTSAQKNPTAFYLCASSPSREGRKTQYFGPGTRLLVL.

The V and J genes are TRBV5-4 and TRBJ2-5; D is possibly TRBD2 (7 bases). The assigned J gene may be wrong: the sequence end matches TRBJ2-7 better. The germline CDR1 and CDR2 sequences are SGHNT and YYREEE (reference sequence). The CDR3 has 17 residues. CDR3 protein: CASSLGPGGGDLYEQYF. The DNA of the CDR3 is TGTGCCAGCAGCCTGGGACCGGGGGGCGGCGACCTGTACGAGCAGTACTTC.

The CDR3 region is CASSTDGGALDTQYF. Here the CDR3 DNA reads TGTGCCAGCAGTACCGACGGGGGGGCCTTGGATACGCAGTATTTT. V gene TRBV2 combines with J gene TRBJ2-3, with 8 nucleotides matching TRBD2. This CDR3 is 15 amino acids long. After removal of 5 bases from V and 6 bases from J, the junction contained 10 bases not matched to a gene. In germline, CDR1 is SNHLY, CDR2 FYNNEI.

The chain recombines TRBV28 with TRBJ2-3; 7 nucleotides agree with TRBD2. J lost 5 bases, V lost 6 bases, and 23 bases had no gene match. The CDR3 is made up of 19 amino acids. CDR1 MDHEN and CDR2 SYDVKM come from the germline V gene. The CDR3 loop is CASSLGRVLKGAEEDTQYF. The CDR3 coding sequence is TGTGCCAGCAGCCTTGGGAGGGTCTTGAAAGGGGCGGAGGAAGATACGCAGTATTTT.

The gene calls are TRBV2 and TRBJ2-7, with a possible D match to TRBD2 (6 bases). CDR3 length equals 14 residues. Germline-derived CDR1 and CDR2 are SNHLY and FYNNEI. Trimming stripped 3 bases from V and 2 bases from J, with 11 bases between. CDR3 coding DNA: TGTGCCAGCAGTGATCGGGGGAACCCCTACGAGCAGTACTTC. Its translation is CASSDRGNPYEQYF.

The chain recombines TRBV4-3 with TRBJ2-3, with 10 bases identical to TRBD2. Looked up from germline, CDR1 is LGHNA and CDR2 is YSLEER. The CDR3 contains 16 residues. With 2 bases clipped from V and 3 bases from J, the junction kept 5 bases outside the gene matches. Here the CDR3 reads CASSQSGLAVTDTQYF. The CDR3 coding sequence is TGCGCCAGCAGCCAAAGTGGACTAGCGGTAACAGATACGCAGTATTTT.

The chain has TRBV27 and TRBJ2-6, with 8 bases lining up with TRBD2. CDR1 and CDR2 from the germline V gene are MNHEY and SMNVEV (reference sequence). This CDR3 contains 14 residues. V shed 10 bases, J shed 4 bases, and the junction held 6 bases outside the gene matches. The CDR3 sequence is CATAGGGGANVLTF. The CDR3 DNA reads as TGTGCCACCGCCGGGGGGGGAGGGGCCAACGTCCTGACTTTC.

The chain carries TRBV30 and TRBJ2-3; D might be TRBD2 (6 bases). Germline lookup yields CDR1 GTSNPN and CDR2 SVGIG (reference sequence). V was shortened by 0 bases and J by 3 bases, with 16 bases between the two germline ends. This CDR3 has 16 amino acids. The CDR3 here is CAWSVGLAIGTDTQYF. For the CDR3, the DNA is TGTGCCTGGAGTGTCGGGCTAGCGATAGGAACAGATACGCAGTATTTT.

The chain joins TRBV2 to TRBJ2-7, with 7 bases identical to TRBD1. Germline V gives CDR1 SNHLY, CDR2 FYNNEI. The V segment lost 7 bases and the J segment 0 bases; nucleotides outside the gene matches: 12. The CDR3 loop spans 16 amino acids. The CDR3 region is CASNDGGTASSYEQYF. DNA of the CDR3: TGTGCCAGCAACGACGGTGGGACAGCAAGCTCCTACGAGCAGTACTTC.

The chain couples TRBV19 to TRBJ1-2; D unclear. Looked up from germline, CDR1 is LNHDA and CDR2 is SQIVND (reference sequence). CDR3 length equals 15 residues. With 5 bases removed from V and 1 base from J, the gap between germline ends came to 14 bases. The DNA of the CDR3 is TGTGCCAGTAGTTTTTCCCCCGCGGGTAACTATGGCTACACCTTC. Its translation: CASSFSPAGNYGYTF.

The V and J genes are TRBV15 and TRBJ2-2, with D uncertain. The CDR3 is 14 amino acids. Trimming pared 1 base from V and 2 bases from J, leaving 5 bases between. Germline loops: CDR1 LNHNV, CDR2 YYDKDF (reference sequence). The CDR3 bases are TGTGCCACCAGCAGAGTCAGAAACACCGGGGAGCTGTTTTTT. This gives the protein CATSRVRNTGELFF. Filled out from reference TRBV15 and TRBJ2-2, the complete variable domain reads DAMVIQNPRYQVTQFGKPVTLSCSQTLNHNVMYWYQQKSSQAPKLLFHYYDKDFNNEADTPDNFQSRRPNTSFCFLDIRSPGLGDTAMYLCATSRVRNTGELFFGEGSRLTVL.

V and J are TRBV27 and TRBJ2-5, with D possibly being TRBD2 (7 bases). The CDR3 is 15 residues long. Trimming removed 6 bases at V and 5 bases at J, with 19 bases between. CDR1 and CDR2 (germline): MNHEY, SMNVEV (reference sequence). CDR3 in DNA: TGTGCCAGCAGCGATGGGGGGGGCGCCCGGGAGACCCAGTACTTC. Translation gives CASSDGGGARETQYF.

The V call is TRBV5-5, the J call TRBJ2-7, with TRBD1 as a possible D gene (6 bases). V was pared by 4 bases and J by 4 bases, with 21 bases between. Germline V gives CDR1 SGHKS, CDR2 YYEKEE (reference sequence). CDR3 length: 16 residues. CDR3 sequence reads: CASSPESGPRGYEQYF. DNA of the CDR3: TGTGCCAGCAGCCCTGAGTCAGGGCCAAGGGGGTACGAGCAGTACTTC.

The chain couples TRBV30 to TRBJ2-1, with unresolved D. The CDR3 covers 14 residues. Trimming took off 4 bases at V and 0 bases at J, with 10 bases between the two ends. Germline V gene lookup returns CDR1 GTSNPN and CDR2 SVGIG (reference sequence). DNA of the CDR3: TGTGCCTGGATTCGGAGTAGCTCCTACAATGAGCAGTTCTTC. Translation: CAWIRSSSYNEQFF.

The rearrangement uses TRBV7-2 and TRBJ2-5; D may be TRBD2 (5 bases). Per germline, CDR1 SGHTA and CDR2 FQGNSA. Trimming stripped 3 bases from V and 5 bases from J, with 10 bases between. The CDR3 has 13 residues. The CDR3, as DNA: TGTGCCAGCAGCTTCGGGGTGGTGGAGACCCAGTACTTC. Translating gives CASSFGVVETQYF. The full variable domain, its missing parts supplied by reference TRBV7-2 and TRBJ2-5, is GAGVSQSPSNKVTEKGKDVELRCDPISGHTALYWYRQSLGQGLEFLIYFQGNSAPDKSGLPSDRFSAERTGGSVSTLTIQRTQQEDSAVYLCASSFGVVETQYFGPGTRLLVL.

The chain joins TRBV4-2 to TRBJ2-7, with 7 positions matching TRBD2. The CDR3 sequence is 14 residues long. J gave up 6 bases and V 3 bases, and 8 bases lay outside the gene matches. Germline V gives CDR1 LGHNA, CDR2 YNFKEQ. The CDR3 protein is CASSQGTSVSEQYF. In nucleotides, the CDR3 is TGTGCCAGCAGCCAGGGCACTAGCGTGAGCGAGCAGTACTTC.

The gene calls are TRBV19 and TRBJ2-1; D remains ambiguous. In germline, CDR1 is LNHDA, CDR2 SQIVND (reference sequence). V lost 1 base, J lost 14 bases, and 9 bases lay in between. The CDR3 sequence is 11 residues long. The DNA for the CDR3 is TGTGCCAGTAGTATAGGGAGTCGGAAGTTCTTC. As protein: CASSIGSRKFF.

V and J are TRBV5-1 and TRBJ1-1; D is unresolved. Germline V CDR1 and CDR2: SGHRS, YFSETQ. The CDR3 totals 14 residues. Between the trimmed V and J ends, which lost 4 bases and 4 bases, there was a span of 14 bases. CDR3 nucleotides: TGCGCCAGCAGCGCCGAACTGACGGGCACTGAAGCTTTCTTT. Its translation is CASSAELTGTEAFF.

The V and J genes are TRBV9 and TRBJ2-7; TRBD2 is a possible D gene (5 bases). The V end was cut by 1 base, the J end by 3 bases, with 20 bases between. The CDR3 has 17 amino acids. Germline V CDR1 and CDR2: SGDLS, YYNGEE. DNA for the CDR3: TGTGCCAGCAGCGTATCAATCTCGGGCGAGGGCGTCTACGAGCAGTACTTC. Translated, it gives CASSVSISGEGVYEQYF.

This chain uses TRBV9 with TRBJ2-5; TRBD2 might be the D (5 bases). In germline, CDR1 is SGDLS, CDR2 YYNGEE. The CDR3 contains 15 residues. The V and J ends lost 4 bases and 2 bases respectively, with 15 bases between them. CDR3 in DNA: TGTGCCAGCAGCCCTCACGCCCGGGGTCAAGAGACCCAGTACTTC. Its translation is CASSPHARGQETQYF.

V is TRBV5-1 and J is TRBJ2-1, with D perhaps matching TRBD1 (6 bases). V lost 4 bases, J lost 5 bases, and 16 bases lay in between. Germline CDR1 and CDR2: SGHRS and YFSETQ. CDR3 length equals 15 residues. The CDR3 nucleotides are TGCGCCAGCAGCCTGAGGGGGACGACCAACAATGAGCAGTTCTTC. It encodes CASSLRGTTNNEQFF.